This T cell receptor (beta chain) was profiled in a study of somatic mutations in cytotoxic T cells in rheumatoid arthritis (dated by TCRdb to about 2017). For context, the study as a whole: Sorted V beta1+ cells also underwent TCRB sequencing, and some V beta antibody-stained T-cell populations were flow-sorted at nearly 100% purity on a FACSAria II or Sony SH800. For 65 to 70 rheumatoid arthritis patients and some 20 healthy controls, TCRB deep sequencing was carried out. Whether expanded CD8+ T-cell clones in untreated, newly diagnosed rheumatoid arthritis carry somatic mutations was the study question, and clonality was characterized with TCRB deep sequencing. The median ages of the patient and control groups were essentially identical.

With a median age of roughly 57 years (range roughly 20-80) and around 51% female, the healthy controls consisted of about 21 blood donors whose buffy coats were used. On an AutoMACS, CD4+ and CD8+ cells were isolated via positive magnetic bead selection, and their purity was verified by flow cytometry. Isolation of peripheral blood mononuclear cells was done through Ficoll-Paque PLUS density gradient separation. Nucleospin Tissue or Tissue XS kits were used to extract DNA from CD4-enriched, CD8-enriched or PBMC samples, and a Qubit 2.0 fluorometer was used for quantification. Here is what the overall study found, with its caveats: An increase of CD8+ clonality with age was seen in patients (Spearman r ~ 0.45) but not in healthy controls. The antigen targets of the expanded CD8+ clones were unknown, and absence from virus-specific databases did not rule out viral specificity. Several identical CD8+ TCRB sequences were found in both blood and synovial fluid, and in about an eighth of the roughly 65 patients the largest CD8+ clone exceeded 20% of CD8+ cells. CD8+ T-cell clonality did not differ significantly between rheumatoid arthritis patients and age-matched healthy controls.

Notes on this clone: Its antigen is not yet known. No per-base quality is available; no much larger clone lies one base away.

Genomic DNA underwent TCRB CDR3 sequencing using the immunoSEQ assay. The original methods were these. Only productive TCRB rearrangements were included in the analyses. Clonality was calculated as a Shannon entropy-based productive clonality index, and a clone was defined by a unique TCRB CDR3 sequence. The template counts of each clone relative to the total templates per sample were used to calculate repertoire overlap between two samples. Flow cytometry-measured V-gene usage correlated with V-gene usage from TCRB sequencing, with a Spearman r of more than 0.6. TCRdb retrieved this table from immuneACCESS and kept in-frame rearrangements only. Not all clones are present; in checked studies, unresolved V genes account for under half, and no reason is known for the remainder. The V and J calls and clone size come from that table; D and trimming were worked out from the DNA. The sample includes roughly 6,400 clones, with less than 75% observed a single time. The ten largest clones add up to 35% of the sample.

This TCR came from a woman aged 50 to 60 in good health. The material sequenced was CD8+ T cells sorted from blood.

This receptor has the CDR3 CASSQVAGFSYEQYF. DNA sequence: TGTGCCAGCAGCCAAGTTGCGGGGTTCTCCTACGAGCAGTACTTC. In this chain, TRBV14 is recombined with TRBJ2-7; TRBD2 is a weak D gene call, 6 bases matching. The V and J ends are trimmed by 1 base and 0 bases, leaving 10 bases between them. The germline V gene gives CDR1 as SGHDN and CDR2 as FVKESK. Inclusive of the bounding cysteine and phenylalanine, the CDR3 is 15 residues long. Of all the DNA, just the CDR3 is kept, 45 bases in frame from base 1.